Listed below are T cell receptor beta chains from one sample, sequenced in a study of T cells in Graves' hyperthyroidism and ophthalmopathy. TCRdb independently ran MiXCR on the multiplex PCR reads; one entry per CDR3 protein. The data contain fewer than 650,000 distinct CDR3 sequences, approximately 15% of them singletons. Material for sequencing was blood. The receptors stem from a woman younger than 30 with Graves' ophthalmopathy. Both conserved end residues are part of each CDR3. Rows give clone size only sometimes, using once, few, many, or a class for an expanded clone.

J gene: TRBJ2-2; clone size: few; V gene: TRBV5-4; CDR3 protein: CASSSPGTVGGELFF
J gene: TRBJ2-6; clone size: few; V gene: TRBV27; CDR3 protein: CASSLRGGGRFSGANVLTF
J gene: TRBJ2-1; clone size: many; V gene: TRBV12-5; CDR3 protein: CASGLGPSYSYNEQFF
J gene: TRBJ2-7; clone size: many; V gene: TRBV28; CDR3 protein: CASSFRGGEQYF
J gene: TRBJ1-6; clone size: -; V gene: TRBV7-2; CDR3 protein: CASSLLPGQGYNSPLHF
J gene: TRBJ2-7; clone size: few; V gene: TRBV20-1; CDR3 protein: CSASTLWTQEVYEQYF
J gene: TRBJ1-1; clone size: many; V gene: TRBV6-6; CDR3 protein: CASSYGEEDTEAFF
J gene: TRBJ2-5; clone size: -; V gene: TRBV4-1; CDR3 protein: CASSQGQETQYF
J gene: TRBJ1-5; clone size: many; V gene: TRBV20-1; CDR3 protein: CSASRPTGDSNQPQHF
J gene: TRBJ1-2; clone size: -; V gene: TRBV28; CDR3 protein: CASSGAADLYGYTF
J gene: TRBJ1-5; clone size: many; V gene: TRBV6-1; CDR3 protein: CASSYGGWQPQHF
J gene: TRBJ1-2; clone size: many; V gene: TRBV7-2; CDR3 protein: CASSLDRVSNYGYTF
J gene: TRBJ2-7; clone size: many; V gene: TRBV7-2; CDR3 protein: CASSSELVHEQYF
J gene: TRBJ2-5; clone size: -; V gene: TRBV7-9; CDR3 protein: CASSLTGSYAQYF
J gene: TRBJ2-3; clone size: few; V gene: TRBV9; CDR3 protein: CASSDSGTRTDTQYF
J gene: TRBJ2-7; clone size: -; V gene: TRBV3-1; CDR3 protein: CASSQDRRGRYEQYF
J gene: TRBJ1-5; clone size: many; V gene: TRBV6-1; CDR3 protein: CASSSQGAMSNQPQHF
J gene: TRBJ2-7; clone size: few; V gene: TRBV24-1; CDR3 protein: CATSDPTGTRSYEQYF
J gene: TRBJ2-1; clone size: many; V gene: TRBV20-1; CDR3 protein: CSARFDNEQFF
J gene: TRBJ1-5; clone size: many; V gene: TRBV12-3/TRBV12-4; CDR3 protein: CASSLGTGKSYQPQHF
J gene: TRBJ2-1; clone size: few; V gene: TRBV30; CDR3 protein: CAWSGLAGGGSSYNEQFF
J gene: TRBJ2-1; clone size: few; V gene: TRBV12-3/TRBV12-4; CDR3 protein: CASSPPGAYNERFF
J gene: TRBJ2-2; clone size: many; V gene: TRBV2; CDR3 protein: CASSDPSGELFF
J gene: TRBJ2-1; clone size: -; V gene: TRBV4-3; CDR3 protein: CASSRQRILYNEQFF
J gene: TRBJ1-1; clone size: many; V gene: TRBV20-1; CDR3 protein: CSARGDRVRDTEAFF
J gene: TRBJ2-1; clone size: few; V gene: TRBV29-1; CDR3 protein: CSVAGTSGAYSSYNEQFF